The 30 T cell receptor beta chains below were found in one sample sequenced in a study of blood T cells in healthy people across ages. Using a J-beta primer mix together with a sample-barcoded 5' primer, a second PCR was run for about 7 to 12 cycles. Each CDR3 protein is one row after TCRdb ran MiXCR on the 5' RACE reads. The repertoire has about 640,000 distinct CDR3 sequences, about 54% of them found once; the top ten carry more than 35%. The sample taken for sequencing was blood. The source is a man in his sixties in good health.

V usage is TRBV28 and J usage is TRBJ2-7; D is unresolved. V lost 6 bases and J 3 bases, leaving 12 bases between the germline ends. The germline CDR1 and CDR2 sequences are MDHEN and SYDVKM. The CDR3 runs 13 residues. The CDR3 nucleotides are TGTGCCAGCAGAGACACGAGCATCTACGAGCAGTACTTC. Its protein product is CASRDTSIYEQYF.

The J gene is TRBJ2-2, the V gene TRBV28; 8 bases match TRBD1. Germline V CDR1 and CDR2: MDHEN, SYDVKM. J was trimmed by 5 bases and V by 3 bases; bases with no gene match: 8. This CDR3 has 16 amino acids. CDR3: CASSFAGGAGTGELFF. DNA for the CDR3: TGTGCCAGCAGTTTTGCAGGGGGCGCGGGAACCGGGGAGCTGTTTTTT.

This clonotype was detected a few times. This chain connects TRBV10-3 to TRBJ1-1; D is unclear. The CDR3 contains 12 residues. Germline loops: CDR1 ENHRY, CDR2 SYGVKD. V lost 10 bases and J 0 bases, leaving 9 bases between the germline ends. CDR3 in DNA: TGTGCCAGCAGAAGTATGAACACTGAAGCTTTCTTT. Amino acids: CASRSMNTEAFF.

This chain joins TRBV11-2 and TRBJ2-4; D uncertain. The J call may be incorrect, as the DNA end agrees better with TRBJ2-7. Germline values: CDR1 SGHAT, CDR2 FQNNGV. This CDR3 has 14 residues. CDR3 sequence: CASSPWQLGYEQYF. The CDR3 DNA sequence: TGTGCCAGCAGTCCCTGGCAACTCGGATACGAGCAGTACTTC.

This chain uses TRBV5-1 with TRBJ2-1; 9 positions agree with TRBD2. Germline CDR1 SGHRS, CDR2 YFSETQ. V trimming: 2 bases; J trimming: 9 bases; junction bases outside the gene matches: 12. This CDR3 region has 16 residues. CDR3 nucleotides: TGCGCCAGCAGCTTCGCGATAGCGGGGGTTGGGGGTGAGCAGTTCTTC. Translating gives CASSFAIAGVGGEQFF.

The CDR3 region is CASSQVSLARKTQYF. DNA for the CDR3: TGTGCCAGCAGCCAAGTTAGTCTAGCGAGGAAGACCCAGTACTTC. J is TRBJ2-5 and V is TRBV3-1; D is perhaps TRBD2 (6 bases). Germline assignment: CDR1 LGHDT and CDR2 YNNKEL (reference sequence). The CDR3 runs 15 residues. V was clipped by 1 base and J by 6 bases, with 15 bases between them.

CDR3 sequence (DNA): TGCGCCAGCAGCCAAGATTTAGTAGCGGGGGGGTTAGGAGAGACCCAGTACTTC. Protein: CASSQDLVAGGLGETQYF. This chain joins TRBV4-1 and TRBJ2-5; 11 bases map to TRBD2. The V and J ends lost 0 bases and 4 bases, in that order; junction bases with no gene match: 10. The CDR3 contains 18 residues. Per germline, CDR1 MGHRA and CDR2 YSYEKL.

This clonotype was observed once. V is TRBV28 and J is TRBJ1-1, with unresolved D. Trimming shortened V by 2 bases and J by 5 bases, and 6 bases separated the two germline ends. Germline lookup yields CDR1 MDHEN and CDR2 SYDVKM. This CDR3 has 12 amino acids. CDR3 nucleotide sequence: TGTGCCAGCAGTTTACGGAGGACTGAAGCTTTCTTT. It yields the protein CASSLRRTEAFF. The whole variable domain, remainder taken from reference TRBV28 and TRBJ1-1, is DVKVTQSSRYLVKRTGEKVFLECVQDMDHENMFWYRQDPGLGLRLIYFSYDVKMKEKGDIPEGYSVSREKKERFSLILESASTNQTSMYLCASSLRRTEAFFGQGTRLTVV.

CDR3 sequence (DNA): TGCGCCAGCAGCCAAGAACGAGCGGGGGGCCCAGATACGCAGTATTTT. Its translation: CASSQERAGGPDTQYF. This sequence joins TRBV4-1 and TRBJ2-3; 9 nucleotides line up with TRBD2. The CDR3 has 16 residues. V lost 0 bases and J lost 4; bases outside the gene matches: 5. Per germline, CDR1 MGHRA and CDR2 YSYEKL.

This clonotype was found once. The chain recombines TRBV5-1 with TRBJ2-1; D is unclear. V gave up 6 bases and J gave up 0 bases, with 16 bases separating them. In germline, CDR1 is SGHRS, CDR2 YFSETQ. The CDR3 sequence is 16 residues long. The CDR3 reads CASTQLQLSSYNEQFF. The CDR3 DNA reads as TGCGCCAGCACCCAACTACAGTTGAGCTCCTACAATGAGCAGTTCTTC.

This clonotype came up a few times. This chain connects TRBV7-2 to TRBJ2-3, with 15 nucleotides matching TRBD2. Germline trimming cut 5 bases from V and 1 base from J; bases unmatched to any gene: 4. Per the germline V gene, CDR1 is SGHTA and CDR2 is FQGNSA. The CDR3 length is 17 residues. The chain's CDR3 is CASSVRTSGGGTDTQYF. In DNA, the CDR3 is TGTGCCAGCAGCGTCCGGACTAGCGGGGGGGGCACAGATACGCAGTATTTT.

This chain links TRBV7-2 with TRBJ2-3; D possibly uses TRBD1 or TRBD2 (6 bases each). Per germline, CDR1 SGHTA and CDR2 FQGNSA. This CDR3 contains 14 residues. Trimming removed 1 base from V and 6 bases from J, with 11 bases in between. CDR3 coding DNA: TGTGCCAGCAGCTTAGGGGGGGCCTCTGATACGCAGTATTTT. Translation: CASSLGGASDTQYF.

V is TRBV5-1 and J is TRBJ2-5, with D perhaps TRBD1 (5 bases). The CDR3 is made up of 16 amino acids. CDR1 and CDR2 from the germline V gene are SGHRS and YFSETQ. With 3 bases removed from V and 5 bases from J, the gap between germline ends came to 20 bases. The CDR3 nucleotides are TGCGCCAGCAGCTCGCAGGGTAGGAACCCCCGGGAGACCCAGTACTTC. Residues: CASSSQGRNPRETQYF.

This clonotype was counted at least ten times. The chain links TRBV20-1 to TRBJ1-2, with 7 bases aligning to TRBD1. This CDR3 region has 12 residues. The germline CDR1 and CDR2 sequences are DFQATT and SNEGSKA (reference sequence). The ends lost 5 bases at V and 7 bases at J; junction bases unmatched: 7. The CDR3 spells CSARQGSSGYTF. The CDR3 DNA is TGCAGTGCTCGACAGGGATCGAGTGGCTACACCTTC.

CDR3 loop: CASSLETGQETQYF. CDR3 nucleotides: TGCGCCAGCAGCTTGGAGACAGGGCAAGAGACCCAGTACTTC. The chain couples TRBV5-1 to TRBJ2-5, with 7 bases fitting TRBD1. CDR3 length: 14 residues. V was pared by 0 bases and J by 2 bases, with 1 base of the junction left unmatched. Per the germline V gene, CDR1 is SGHRS and CDR2 is YFSETQ. Combining the CDR3 with reference TRBV5-1 and TRBJ2-5 gives the whole variable domain KAGVTQTPRYLIKTRGQQVTLSCSPISGHRSVSWYQQTPGQGLQFLFEYFSETQRNKGNFPGRFSGRQFSNSRSEMNVSTLELGDSALYLCASSLETGQETQYFGPGTRLLVL.

V gene TRBV19 combines with J gene TRBJ2-7, with D hard to call. Trimming removed 4 bases at V and 5 bases at J, with 15 bases between. Looked up from germline, CDR1 is LNHDA and CDR2 is SQIVND (reference sequence). This CDR3 is built from 14 residues. The CDR3 region has the DNA TGTGCCAGTAGTAACCCTGCTAGTAGTGACGAGCAGTACTTC. This codes for CASSNPASSDEQYF. Full variable domain (missing parts from reference TRBV19 and TRBJ2-7): DGGITQSPKYLFRKEGQNVTLSCEQNLNHDAMYWYRQDPGQGLRLIYYSQIVNDFQKGDIAEGYSVSREKKESFPLTVTSAQKNPTAFYLCASSNPASSDEQYFGPGTRLTVT.

The sample holds a few counts of this clonotype. V gene TRBV12-3 or TRBV12-4 combines with J gene TRBJ2-3; D is perhaps TRBD1 (5 bases). The CDR3 is made up of 12 amino acids. V gave up 6 bases and J gave up 4 bases, with 8 bases separating them. CDR3 sequence: CASRGASDTQYF. The CDR3 nucleotides are TGTGCCAGCAGAGGGGCCTCAGATACGCAGTATTTT.

The chain uses TRBV11-2 and TRBJ2-5; 8 nucleotides match TRBD1. J was trimmed by 5 bases and V by 2 bases; bases with no gene match: 10. Germline lookup yields CDR1 SGHAT and CDR2 FQNNGV. This CDR3 has 16 residues. CDR3 protein: CASSLLARGRRETQYF. As DNA, the CDR3 is TGTGCCAGCAGCTTATTAGCCAGGGGGCGTCGGGAGACCCAGTACTTC.

This clonotype was counted a few times. CDR3 in amino acids: CASSLGLSPSYNEQFF. CDR3 DNA: TGCGCCAGCAGCTTGGGACTCAGTCCCTCCTACAATGAGCAGTTCTTC. The J gene is TRBJ2-1, the V gene TRBV5-1; D unresolved. The length of the CDR3 is 16 residues. Germline loops: CDR1 SGHRS, CDR2 YFSETQ. Between the trimmed V and J ends, which lost 0 bases and 0 bases, there was a span of 10 bases.

This clonotype was observed at least ten times. V is TRBV13 and J is TRBJ2-2; D is possibly TRBD2 (5 bases). The V and J ends lost 11 bases and 5 bases respectively, with 12 bases between them. The germline V gene encodes CDR1 PRHDT and CDR2 FYEKMQ (reference sequence). This CDR3 comprises 12 residues. CDR3 sequence reads: CAGLSETGELFF. The CDR3 nucleotides read TGTGCCGGACTCTCGGAGACCGGGGAGCTGTTTTTT.

This clonotype was picked up one time. The V gene is TRBV2, the J gene TRBJ2-7, with D maybe TRBD1 (6 bases). V was pared by 4 bases and J by 4 bases, with 14 bases between. CDR3 length equals 14 residues. Germline values: CDR1 SNHLY, CDR2 FYNNEI. The CDR3 coding sequence is TGTGCCAGCAGTGGGCTCCCAGGGGCTTACGAGCAGTACTTC. Its protein is CASSGLPGAYEQYF.

The CDR3 reads CSVRQGNNSPLHF. The CDR3 DNA reads as TGCAGCGTACGACAGGGAAATAATTCACCCCTCCACTTT. This chain uses TRBV29-1 with TRBJ1-6; TRBD1 agrees at 7 bases. Germline lookup yields CDR1 SQVTM and CDR2 ANQGSEA. Unmatched junction bases numbered 4, after V lost 6 bases and J lost 5 bases. This CDR3 contains 13 residues.

To note about this clonotype: The junction and the germline gene differ at one end; a read error may be behind it. The rearrangement links TRBV5-1 to TRBJ2-1; 9 bases match TRBD1. This CDR3 is built from 15 residues. CDR1 is SGHRS, CDR2 YFSETQ, per germline. CDR3 nucleotides: TGCGCCGGCAGCATGGACAGGGGAACGTACAATGAGCAGTTCTTC. Its translation: CAGSMDRGTYNEQFF.

The chain recombines TRBV5-1 with TRBJ2-3; no firm D call. The V gene's germline CDR1 is SGHRS and CDR2 YFSETQ. The CDR3 extends over 17 amino acids. The V end lost 1 base, the J end lost 3 bases, and 18 bases lay between the germline ends. The CDR3 DNA follows: TGCGCCAGCAGCTTGTTAGGGTTCCAGGTCCCTACAGATACGCAGTATTTT. Translating gives CASSLLGFQVPTDTQYF.

The chain links TRBV7-2 to TRBJ1-1, with 7 bases that match TRBD1. CDR1 and CDR2 from the germline V gene are SGHTA and FQGNSA. The CDR3 length is 16 residues. J was trimmed by 0 bases and V by 3 bases; bases with no gene match: 7. This CDR3 is CASSFPGQRMNTEAFF. The CDR3 coding sequence is TGTGCCAGCAGCTTCCCGGGACAGAGAATGAACACTGAAGCTTTCTTT. Complete variable domain (other parts from reference TRBV7-2 and TRBJ1-1): GAGVSQSPSNKVTEKGKDVELRCDPISGHTALYWYRQSLGQGLEFLIYFQGNSAPDKSGLPSDRFSAERTGGSVSTLTIQRTQQEDSAVYLCASSFPGQRMNTEAFFGQGTRLTVV.

A note on this clonotype: A read error may account for a junction end that differs from germline. The J gene is TRBJ2-2, the V gene TRBV9; either TRBD1 or TRBD2 may supply D (5 bases each). The CDR3 totals 16 residues. The germline gives CDR1 SGDLS, CDR2 YYNGEE. CDR3 in amino acids: CASSVDQSRGTGELFF. CDR3 bases: TGTGCCAGCAGCGTAGACCAATCAAGGGGCACCGGGGAGTTGTTTTTT.

This chain joins TRBV5-1 and TRBJ2-5; a weak D match, TRBD2 (6 bases). V was cut by 3 bases and J by 3 bases, with 12 bases left in between. The V gene's germline CDR1 is SGHRS and CDR2 YFSETQ. The CDR3 is made up of 14 amino acids. The CDR3 protein is CASSWAGGEETQYF. Written as DNA, the CDR3 is TGCGCCAGCAGCTGGGCCGGGGGTGAAGAGACCCAGTACTTC.

This sequence joins TRBV20-1 and TRBJ2-5; tentatively, D is TRBD2 (5 bases). Germline V gives CDR1 DFQATT, CDR2 SNEGSKA (reference sequence). CDR3 length equals 13 residues. V was pared by 3 bases and J by 1 base, with 9 bases between. CDR3 DNA sequence: TGCAGTGCTAGCCTAGGAGGCCAAGAGACCCAGTACTTC. Translated, it gives CSASLGGQETQYF.

This clonotype was observed a few times. The V call is TRBV5-6, the J call TRBJ2-5, with D perhaps given as TRBD1 or TRBD2 (6 bases each). The end of the DNA fits TRBJ2-7 better, so the J call may be wrong. Per germline, CDR1 SGHDT and CDR2 YYEEEE. The CDR3 has 13 amino acids. DNA for the CDR3: TGTGCCAGCAGCGTAGGGGGGACCTACGAGCAGTACTTC. It is translated as CASSVGGTYEQYF.

This clonotype was seen a handful of times. This chain connects TRBV6-4 to TRBJ1-2, with D perhaps TRBD1 (6 bases). This CDR3 spans 15 amino acids. CDR1 is MRHNA and CDR2 is SNTAGT in the germline V gene. The V end lost 0 bases, the J end lost 8 bases, and 16 bases lay between the germline ends. The CDR3 region has the DNA TGTGCCAGCAGTGACTCGAATCACAGGGTGAGCGGCTACACCTTC. This codes for CASSDSNHRVSGYTF.